This T cell receptor (beta chain) is drawn from a study of blood T cells in healthy people across ages. Study in general: In model experiments, template switching was able to capture about one barcoded beta molecule for every two T cells that were present.

Study-wide findings and caveats: Older age went with lower TCR beta diversity per million T cells, in a roughly linear way.

The use of a sample-barcoded 5' primer and a J-beta primer mix characterized a second PCR of roughly 6 to 11 cycles. TCRdb reprocessed the 5' RACE reads via MiXCR and lists one record per CDR3 protein. The sample records hundreds of thousands of distinct CDR3 sequences, around 31% being singletons. This clonotype was seen at least ten times. Antigen specificity is unknown. One junction end disagrees with the germline gene, perhaps due to a read error. Germline CDR1 is SGHRS and CDR2 is YFSETQ. The CDR3 sequence is 14 residues long. This TCR derives from a woman of 80 years or more in good health. The sequencing input was blood. The rearrangement joins TRBV5-1 to TRBJ1-2; TRBD1 aligns across 11 bases. CDR3 in DNA: TGTGCCAGCAGTTTGGGACAGGGGGTCTATGGCTACACCTTC. It is translated as CASSLGQGVYGYTF.